This T cell receptor (beta chain) stems from a study of shared clonotypes between healthy human individuals. Study-level points and caveats: Between a few donors, naive CD4 clonotypes were shared at a level of approximately 5%.

The assay was immunoSEQ multiplex PCR, and TCRdb's table has in-frame clones only and misses some. The data show around 2,000,000 clones, just under 95% seen once. Germline V gene lookup returns CDR1 MNHEY and CDR2 SMNVEV (reference sequence). This CDR3 is built from 17 residues. V gave up 6 bases and J gave up 4 bases, with 24 bases separating them. Turning to this clone: Antigen: not known.

Positively selected for CCR7, the CD45RO-negative cells used as naive CD8 cells excluded terminally differentiated effector memory CD45RA+ cells. The donors were adults (healthy and HIV-negative) with no recent acute infections or vaccinations. Sequenced material: naive CD8+ T cells sorted from blood. The TCR comes from a man younger than 35 in good health. The V gene is TRBV27, the J gene TRBJ1-2; D not resolved. The CDR3 sequence: CASSLWPGASVFYGYTF. The DNA of the CDR3 is TGTGCCAGCAGCCTATGGCCCGGCGCAAGCGTGTTCTATGGCTACACCTTC.